Below are 29 T cell receptor beta chains sequenced from a single sample in a study of blood T cell repertoires in COVID-19. Here immunoSEQ multiplex PCR was the method, and the copy in TCRdb shows in-frame clones only, minus some. The table records about 260,000 clones, about 88% of them present only once. Sequenced sample: peripheral blood. These receptors were taken from a man between 18 and 35 years old with active or convalescent COVID-19.

The gene calls are TRBV6-6 and TRBJ1-2; D is undetermined. V was cut by 6 bases and J by 0 bases, with 14 bases left in between. CDR1 is MNHNY and CDR2 is SVGAGI in the germline V gene (reference sequence). The CDR3 loop spans 15 amino acids. CDR3 sequence reads: CASSYIIRPNYGYTF. CDR3 DNA sequence: TGTGCCAGCAGCTACATTATCAGGCCTAACTATGGCTACACCTTC.

V usage is TRBV15 and J usage is TRBJ2-1, with 11 bases matching TRBD2. The CDR3 contains 17 residues. Germline CDR1 reads LNHNV; CDR2 reads YYDKDF (reference sequence). V gave up 3 bases and J gave up 1 base; unmatched junction bases: 5. This CDR3 reads CATSRASGGPSYNEQFF. The DNA for the CDR3 is TGTGCCACCAGCAGGGCTAGCGGGGGGCCTTCCTACAATGAGCAGTTCTTC.

The V and J genes are TRBV28 and TRBJ1-3; D is unresolved. CDR1 and CDR2 (germline): MDHEN, SYDVKM. Between the trimmed V and J ends, which lost 10 bases and 2 bases, there was a span of 15 bases. The length of the CDR3 is 14 residues. CDR3: CATAPGRAGNTIYF. The CDR3 DNA follows: TGTGCCACCGCCCCTGGGAGGGCTGGAAACACCATATATTTT.

This chain links TRBV5-1 with TRBJ1-6; 12 bases match TRBD1. Germline CDR1 is SGHRS and CDR2 is YFSETQ. The CDR3 totals 21 residues. Losses at the gene ends were 4 bases for V and 3 bases for J; bases not matched to a gene: 17. The CDR3 is CASSRMGRDRGPSVYNSPLHF. The CDR3 DNA is TGCGCCAGCAGCCGAATGGGGAGGGACAGGGGGCCGAGTGTCTATAATTCACCCCTCCACTTT.

The CDR3, as DNA: TGCGCCAGCAGCCCAAAAACCAGGGGAACCGGGGAGCTGTTTTTT. Translated: CASSPKTRGTGELFF. The J gene is TRBJ2-2, the V gene TRBV4-3; D perhaps matches TRBD1 (6 bases). The CDR3 extends over 15 amino acids. In germline, CDR1 is LGHNA, CDR2 YSLEER. Deletions cut 4 bases from V and 5 bases from J, with 14 bases between.

This clone is a singleton in its sample. DNA of the CDR3: TGTGCCACCAGCAGTACTAGCGGATTTTCTAAAAGAGGGTACAATGAGCAGTTCTTC. Translation: CATSSTSGFSKRGYNEQFF. V is TRBV15 and J is TRBJ2-1; 8 nucleotides agree with TRBD2. This CDR3 region has 19 residues. CDR1 is LNHNV and CDR2 is YYDKDF in the germline V gene (reference sequence). Germline trimming cut 3 bases from V and 4 bases from J; bases unmatched to any gene: 17.

V is TRBV6-5 and J is TRBJ1-4, with D perhaps matching TRBD1 (5 bases). Deletions cut 6 bases from V and 12 bases from J, with 14 bases between. There are 12 residues in the CDR3. Germline loops: CDR1 MNHEY, CDR2 SVGAGI. CDR3 nucleotides: TGTGCCAGCAGAGGGGCAGGCGGGGAACTGTTTTTT. It is translated as CASRGAGGELFF.

In its sample, this clone was seen a few times. The chain employs TRBV30 and TRBJ1-5; D is perhaps TRBD1 (5 bases). CDR3 length: 13 amino acids. V dropped 7 bases and J dropped 7 bases, with 17 bases sitting between them. From germline, CDR1 is GTSNPN and CDR2 SVGIG (reference sequence). This CDR3 is CAYNRGRGQPQHF. For the CDR3, the DNA is TGTGCCTACAACCGGGGGAGGGGACAGCCCCAGCATTTT.

The rearrangement joins TRBV27 to TRBJ2-7; 7 nucleotides agree with TRBD1. The CDR3 covers 13 residues. Germline V lookup: CDR1 MNHEY, CDR2 SMNVEV (reference sequence). The V segment lost 8 bases and the J segment 7 bases; nucleotides outside the gene matches: 11. CDR3 coding DNA: TGTGCCAGCGGAAGACAGGGTATTGGGGAGCAGTACTTC. The encoded protein is CASGRQGIGEQYF.

V usage is TRBV20-1 and J usage is TRBJ2-1; D gene uncertain. Per germline, CDR1 DFQATT and CDR2 SNEGSKA (reference sequence). The CDR3 sequence is 11 residues long. V lost 6 bases and J 12 bases, leaving 15 bases between the germline ends. The CDR3 reads CSAPSEVRQFF. CDR3 DNA sequence: TGCAGTGCCCCCTCCGAGGTTCGGCAGTTCTTC.

The chain recombines TRBV27 with TRBJ1-4; 8 bases align to TRBD1. Looked up from germline, CDR1 is MNHEY and CDR2 is SMNVEV (reference sequence). J lost 8 bases, V lost 2 bases, and 1 base had no gene match. The CDR3 has 13 residues. The CDR3, as DNA: TGTGCCAGCAGTTTAGGACAGGGCGAAAAACTGTTTTTT. It specifies CASSLGQGEKLFF.

The chain couples TRBV11-2 to TRBJ1-6; D gene unclear. This CDR3 is 15 amino acids long. V was pared by 4 bases and J by 9 bases, with 16 bases between. Germline CDR1 reads SGHAT; CDR2 reads FQNNGV. CDR3 sequence (DNA): TGTGCCAGCAGCTCACTAGACTTGGTGGGTTCACCCCTCCACTTT. It encodes CASSSLDLVGSPLHF.

This clone was seen a single time. The rearrangement links TRBV11-2 to TRBJ2-3; D is ambiguous. Looked up from germline, CDR1 is SGHAT and CDR2 is FQNNGV. V was shortened by 8 bases and J by 4 bases, with 7 bases between the two germline ends. There are 11 residues in the CDR3. The CDR3 sequence is CASSLPDTQYF. CDR3 DNA sequence: TGTGCCAGCTCCCTCCCAGATACGCAGTATTTT.

This clone was counted a single time. This chain joins TRBV6-5 and TRBJ2-3; 8 nucleotides agree with TRBD1. The CDR3 has 15 amino acids. Germline CDR1 is MNHEY and CDR2 is SVGAGI. V was pared by 7 bases and J by 0 bases, with 6 bases of the junction left unmatched. CDR3 residues: CASNRQGISTDTQYF. The CDR3 coding sequence is TGTGCCAGCAACAGACAGGGGATAAGCACAGATACGCAGTATTTT.

This chain links TRBV5-1 with TRBJ2-7, with 9 bases fitting TRBD2. V was pared by 0 bases and J by 6 bases, with 7 bases of the junction left unmatched. Germline-derived CDR1 and CDR2 are SGHRS and YFSETQ. This CDR3 has 15 amino acids. The CDR3 is CASSLDPGLAVEQYF. In DNA, the CDR3 is TGCGCCAGCAGCTTGGACCCGGGACTAGCTGTCGAGCAGTACTTC.

In this sample, this clone turned up a few times. The J gene is TRBJ1-2, the V gene TRBV2, with TRBD1 matching over 7 bases. Germline assignment: CDR1 SNHLY and CDR2 FYNNEI. CDR3 length: 12 amino acids. After removal of 6 bases from V and 8 bases from J, the junction contained 6 bases not matched to a gene. This CDR3 is CASSPTGLGYTF. The DNA of the CDR3 is TGTGCCAGCAGCCCGACAGGGTTGGGCTACACCTTC.

The CDR3 reads CASSIDRSEAFF. The CDR3, as DNA: TGTGCCAGCAGCATCGACAGGTCGGAAGCTTTCTTT. The chain employs TRBV11-2 and TRBJ1-1; D is perhaps TRBD1 (6 bases). V was clipped by 5 bases and J by 8 bases, with 12 bases between them. Germline loops: CDR1 SGHAT, CDR2 FQNNGV. This CDR3 is built from 12 residues.

As DNA, the CDR3 is TGTGCCAGCAGCCAAGGGCAAATCTCTGGAAACACCATATATTTT. Translated, it gives CASSQGQISGNTIYF. The V and J genes are TRBV4-2 and TRBJ1-3, with D unresolved. The germline gives CDR1 LGHNA, CDR2 YNFKEQ. The CDR3 extends over 15 amino acids. V gave up 1 base and J gave up 0 bases, with 7 bases separating them.

The V call is TRBV27, the J call TRBJ2-1; no firm D call. The CDR3 is made up of 8 amino acids. Per germline, CDR1 MNHEY and CDR2 SMNVEV (reference sequence). V lost 9 bases and J lost 10, with 4 bases in between. This CDR3 is CARAEQFF. CDR3 DNA sequence: TGTGCCAGGGCAGAGCAGTTCTTC.

The genes are TRBV27 and TRBJ2-5; 14 bases map to TRBD2. The CDR3 runs to 17 residues. V trimming: 2 bases; J trimming: 4 bases; junction bases outside the gene matches: 6. Germline CDR1 is MNHEY and CDR2 is SMNVEV (reference sequence). In DNA, the CDR3 is TGTGCCAGCAGTTTACGTAGACTAGCGGGGGGGAGAGAGACCCAGTACTTC. This codes for CASSLRRLAGGRETQYF.

This clone has only one observation. This sequence joins TRBV7-9 and TRBJ1-3; D unresolved. Looked up from germline, CDR1 is SEHNR and CDR2 is FQNEAQ (reference sequence). The V and J ends lost 7 bases and 4 bases respectively, with 11 bases between them. This CDR3 contains 13 residues. CDR3 coding DNA: TGTGCCAGCACCCCCGGTCGGGGAAACACCATATATTTT. Translation gives CASTPGRGNTIYF.

The chain uses TRBV19 and TRBJ1-2; perhaps TRBD1 as D (5 bases). The CDR3 has 15 amino acids. Germline V gene data show CDR1 as LNHDA and CDR2 as SQIVND (reference sequence). Trimming pared 4 bases from V and 2 bases from J, leaving 14 bases between. The CDR3 here is CASSKTPQGNYGYTF. Here the CDR3 DNA reads TGTGCCAGTAGTAAAACACCCCAGGGAAACTATGGCTACACCTTC.

The rearrangement links TRBV7-9 to TRBJ2-6, with TRBD1 matching 7 bases. This CDR3 contains 17 residues. The trim removed 4 bases at V and 3 bases at J, leaving 9 bases unmatched. CDR1 is SEHNR and CDR2 is FQNEAQ in the germline V gene (reference sequence). The CDR3 DNA is TGTGCCAGCAGCTGGGGGACAGCCCTATATGGGGCCAACGTCCTGACTTTC. Translated: CASSWGTALYGANVLTF.

The chain links TRBV6-5 to TRBJ1-2, with 9 bases matching TRBD1. This CDR3 contains 12 residues. Trimming at V came to 10 bases and at J to 8 bases, leaving 8 bases not matched to a gene. CDR1 is MNHEY and CDR2 is SVGAGI in the germline V gene. The CDR3 bases are TGTGCCATCCAAACAGGGGGCGAGGGCTACACCTTC. This translates into CAIQTGGEGYTF.

CDR3 residues: CASSYWKGSGSTEAFF. The CDR3 DNA follows: TGTGCCAGCAGTTATTGGAAGGGCAGCGGGAGCACTGAAGCTTTCTTT. This chain joins TRBV6-5 and TRBJ1-1, with D unclear. This CDR3 has 16 residues. Germline CDR1 MNHEY, CDR2 SVGAGI. Trimming removed 3 bases from V and 4 bases from J, with 18 bases in between.

The V and J genes are TRBV5-1 and TRBJ2-7; no reliable D call. The CDR3 sequence is 13 residues long. Trimming stripped 1 base from V and 6 bases from J, with 11 bases between. In germline, CDR1 is SGHRS, CDR2 YFSETQ. Written as DNA, the CDR3 is TGCGCCAGCAGCTTGAGAGAATCTACCGAGCAGTACTTC. Its protein is CASSLRESTEQYF. Full variable domain (missing parts from reference TRBV5-1 and TRBJ2-7): KAGVTQTPRYLIKTRGQQVTLSCSPISGHRSVSWYQQTPGQGLQFLFEYFSETQRNKGNFPGRFSGRQFSNSRSEMNVSTLELGDSALYLCASSLRESTEQYFGPGTRLTVT.

This clone was detected once. The chain is built from TRBV27 and TRBJ2-7; 9 nucleotides line up with TRBD2. The CDR3 has 16 residues. Germline V gives CDR1 MNHEY, CDR2 SMNVEV (reference sequence). The V segment lost 5 bases and the J segment 0 bases; nucleotides outside the gene matches: 8. The CDR3 sequence: CASSPLPTSGSYEQYF. In DNA, the CDR3 is TGTGCCAGCAGTCCCCTCCCGACTAGCGGCTCCTACGAGCAGTACTTC.

This chain connects TRBV12-3 or TRBV12-4 to TRBJ2-1; D gene uncertain. V was cut by 4 bases and J by 8 bases, with 12 bases left in between. The CDR3 consists of 13 residues. CDR3 DNA sequence: TGTGCCAGCAGTTCTTCAGGATCATATGAGCAGTTCTTC. Residues: CASSSSGSYEQFF.

Remarks on this clone: A read error may be the cause here, since a much bigger clone is one base away. This specimen includes other DNA sequences encoding the same CDR3. J is TRBJ1-1 and V is TRBV13, with D possibly TRBD1 on 5 matching bases. The CDR3 spans 14 residues. V lost 1 base and J 1 base, leaving 7 bases between the germline ends. Germline V gene lookup returns CDR1 PRHDT and CDR2 FYEKMQ (reference sequence). This CDR3 is CASSLAGGNTEAFF. The CDR3 DNA follows: TGTGCCAGCAGCTTAGCGGGGGGGAACACTGAAGCTTTCTTT.